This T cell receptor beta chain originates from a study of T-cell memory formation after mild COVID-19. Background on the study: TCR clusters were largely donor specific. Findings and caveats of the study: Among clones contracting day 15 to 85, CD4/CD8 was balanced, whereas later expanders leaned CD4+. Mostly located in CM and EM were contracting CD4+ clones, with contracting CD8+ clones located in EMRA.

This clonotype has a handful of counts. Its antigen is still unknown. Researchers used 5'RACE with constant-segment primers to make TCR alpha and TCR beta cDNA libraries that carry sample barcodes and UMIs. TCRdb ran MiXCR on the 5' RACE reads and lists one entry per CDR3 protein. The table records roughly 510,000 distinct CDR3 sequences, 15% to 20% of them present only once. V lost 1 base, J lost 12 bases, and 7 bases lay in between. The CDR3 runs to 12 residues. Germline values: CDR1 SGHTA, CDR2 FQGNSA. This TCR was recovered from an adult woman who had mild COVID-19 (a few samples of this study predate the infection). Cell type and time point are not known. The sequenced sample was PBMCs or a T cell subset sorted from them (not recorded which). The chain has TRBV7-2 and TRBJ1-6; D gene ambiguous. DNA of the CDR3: TGTGCCAGCAGCTTAGTTGGGGAACCCCTCCACTTT. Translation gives CASSLVGEPLHF.